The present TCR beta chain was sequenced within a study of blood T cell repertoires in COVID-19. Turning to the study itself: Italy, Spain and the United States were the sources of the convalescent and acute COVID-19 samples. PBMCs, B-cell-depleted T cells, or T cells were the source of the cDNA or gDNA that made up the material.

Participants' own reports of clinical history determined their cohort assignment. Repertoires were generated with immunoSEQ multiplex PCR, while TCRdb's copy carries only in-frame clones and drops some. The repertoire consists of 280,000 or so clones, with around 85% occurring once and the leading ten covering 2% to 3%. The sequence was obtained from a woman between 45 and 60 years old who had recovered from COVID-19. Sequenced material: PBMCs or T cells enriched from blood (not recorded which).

The CDR3 protein is CASSTIRAGQAHTGELFF. CDR3 DNA sequence: TGTGCCAGCAGTACAATAAGGGCGGGACAGGCTCACACCGGGGAGCTGTTTTTT. The chain joins TRBV6-2 or TRBV6-3 to TRBJ2-2; TRBD1 aligns across 8 bases. The CDR3 loop spans 18 amino acids. The V segment lost 5 bases and the J segment 3 bases; nucleotides outside the gene matches: 14. The germline V gene has CDR1 MNHEY and CDR2 SVGEGT.